The 29 T cell receptor beta chains below were found in one sample sequenced in a study of liver allograft versus peripheral blood T cells. Looking at the study overall: Comparisons were made between T cell receptor repertoires found in transplanted livers and those circulating in recipients' peripheral blood.

TCRdb called the reads again in MiXCR, with one record for every CDR3 protein. In the table there are about 6,500 distinct CDR3 sequences, over 15% of which are singletons. Receptors originate from a human patient who had a liver transplant. Some T cells may be transferred from the graft donor.

This clonotype was observed at least ten times. The chain carries TRBV7-9 and TRBJ1-3; tentatively, D is TRBD1 (5 bases). Germline V gives CDR1 SEHNR, CDR2 FQNEAQ (reference sequence). Trimming removed 7 bases at V and 3 bases at J, with 19 bases between. The length of the CDR3 is 16 residues. The CDR3 region has the DNA TGTGCCAGCACCCACCGCAGGGAATTCGGTGGAAACACCATATATTTT. Its protein is CASTHRREFGGNTIYF.

The V gene is TRBV27, the J gene TRBJ1-5; D is unclear. CDR3 length: 13 amino acids. From germline, CDR1 is MNHEY and CDR2 SMNVEV (reference sequence). V was clipped by 4 bases and J by 11 bases, with 15 bases between them. The CDR3 sequence is CASSSAGARAQHF. CDR3 nucleotide sequence: TGTGCCAGCAGTTCGGCAGGCGCAAGGGCCCAGCATTTT.

This clonotype was recorded many times. The CDR3 is CSVEDPRGSYEQYF. CDR3 DNA: TGCAGCGTTGAAGATCCAAGGGGCTCCTACGAGCAGTACTTC. The chain uses TRBV29-1 and TRBJ2-7, with a possible D match to TRBD1 (5 bases). Trimming took 0 bases from V and 0 from J, leaving 9 bases between them. Germline V gene data show CDR1 as SQVTM and CDR2 as ANQGSEA. This CDR3 is 14 amino acids long.

This clonotype has ten or more counts. The rearrangement joins TRBV14 to TRBJ1-1; D is perhaps TRBD1 (5 bases). CDR3 length equals 15 residues. Germline lookup yields CDR1 SGHDN and CDR2 FVKESK. V was pared by 4 bases and J by 3 bases, with 15 bases between. The CDR3 reads CASSPGGALYTEAFF. The CDR3 DNA reads as TGTGCCAGCAGCCCAGGAGGGGCCCTCTACACTGAAGCTTTCTTT.

This clonotype was seen only a few times. The chain couples TRBV20-1 to TRBJ1-1; TRBD1 matches at 9 bases. The CDR3 runs to 14 residues. CDR1 and CDR2 from the germline V gene are DFQATT and SNEGSKA (reference sequence). V was pared by 1 base and J by 5 bases, with 5 bases of the junction left unmatched. CDR3 amino acids: CSARGSQGATEAFF. CDR3 nucleotide sequence: TGCAGTGCTAGAGGGTCACAGGGGGCGACTGAAGCTTTCTTT.

This clonotype was counted ten times or more. The V and J genes are TRBV19 and TRBJ1-2; D is perhaps TRBD1 (6 bases). The V and J ends lost 5 bases and 2 bases respectively, with 12 bases between them. The CDR3 loop spans 14 amino acids. Germline V gene data show CDR1 as LNHDA and CDR2 as SQIVND (reference sequence). CDR3 sequence (DNA): TGTGCCAGTAGTCCTCGGACAGCCAACTATGGCTACACCTTC. It is translated as CASSPRTANYGYTF. The full variable domain, in which reference TRBV19 and TRBJ1-2 provide the parts outside the CDR3, is DGGITQSPKYLFRKEGQNVTLSCEQNLNHDAMYWYRQDPGQGLRLIYYSQIVNDFQKGDIAEGYSVSREKKESFPLTVTSAQKNPTAFYLCASSPRTANYGYTFGSGTRLTVV.

This clonotype was observed at least ten times. This chain links TRBV7-9 with TRBJ2-1; D possibly corresponds to TRBD1 (6 bases). Trimming took 5 bases from V and 8 from J, leaving 13 bases between them. The CDR3 is 13 residues long. The germline V gene encodes CDR1 SEHNR and CDR2 FQNEAQ (reference sequence). The chain's CDR3 is CASSILQGDEQFF. The CDR3, as DNA: TGTGCCAGCAGCATACTACAGGGAGATGAGCAGTTCTTC.

This clonotype was detected only a few times. The rearrangement uses TRBV7-9 and TRBJ2-3; 8 positions match TRBD1. The J segment lost 2 bases and the V segment lost 5 bases, leaving 9 bases of the junction unmatched. Germline-derived CDR1 and CDR2 are SEHNR and FQNEAQ (reference sequence). The length of the CDR3 is 16 residues. The CDR3: CASSPPGTGSTDTQYF. The DNA of the CDR3 is TGTGCCAGCAGCCCACCCGGGACAGGATCCACAGATACGCAGTATTTT.

The V call is TRBV12-3 or TRBV12-4, the J call TRBJ1-1; D unclear. V lost 1 base and J 1 base, leaving 7 bases between the germline ends. The CDR3 has 14 residues. In DNA form, the CDR3 reads TGTGCCAGCAGTTTAGGGGTTGGGAACACTGAAGCTTTCTTT. The encoded protein is CASSLGVGNTEAFF.

As regards this clonotype: A read error may account for a junction end that differs from germline. This chain uses TRBV15 with TRBJ1-1; D ambiguous. Germline V gene lookup returns CDR1 LNHNV and CDR2 YYDKDF (reference sequence). This CDR3 contains 12 residues. Written as DNA, the CDR3 is TGTGCCACCGGCAGAGATAGTCCTGAAGCTTTCTTT. It specifies CATGRDSPEAFF.

By share, this clonotype ranks as medium-sized. The chain links TRBV18 to TRBJ2-3, with D unclear. The CDR3 is made up of 14 amino acids. Germline V gene lookup returns CDR1 KGHSH and CDR2 LQKENI. The V and J ends lost 6 bases and 4 bases respectively, with 14 bases between them. The CDR3 bases are TGTGCCAGCTCCCCCGATTCGGCGGCAGATACGCAGTATTTT. Encoded protein: CASSPDSAADTQYF.

This clonotype has more than one count but fewer than ten. The V gene is TRBV9, the J gene TRBJ1-3; D uncertain. Germline values: CDR1 SGDLS, CDR2 YYNGEE. The CDR3 runs to 13 residues. V was trimmed by 5 bases and J by 3 bases, leaving 9 bases between them. CDR3 sequence (DNA): TGTGCCAGCAGTCCAGGTGGTGGAAACACCATATATTTT. Its translation: CASSPGGGNTIYF.

With respect to this clonotype: Possible read error: a much larger clone is one base away. The V gene is TRBV27, the J gene TRBJ2-2; D might be TRBD1 (6 bases). Germline assignment: CDR1 MNHEY and CDR2 SMNVEV (reference sequence). Trimming stripped 7 bases from V and 6 bases from J, with 9 bases between. The CDR3 contains 12 residues. CDR3 nucleotides: TGTGCCAGCATCCAGGGGCCCGGGGAGCTGTTTTTT. Protein: CASIQGPGELFF.

This clonotype was picked up a small number of times. The chain joins TRBV11-2 to TRBJ1-1, with D perhaps TRBD1 (6 bases). Germline V gene sequence: CDR1 SGHAT, CDR2 FQNNGV. The CDR3 covers 13 residues. Trimming stripped 1 base from V and 7 bases from J, with 10 bases between. CDR3 bases: TGTGCCAGCAGCTTAGGCAGGGGAGATGAAGCTTTCTTT. This translates into CASSLGRGDEAFF.

This clonotype was seen a few times. V gene TRBV6-2 or TRBV6-3 combines with J gene TRBJ2-3; 14 bases are shared with TRBD2. This CDR3 region has 15 residues. The germline gives CDR1 MNHEY, CDR2 SVGEGT. V dropped 8 bases and J dropped 5; count of bases not matched to a gene: 6. DNA of the CDR3: TGTGCCAGCTTGGGACTAGCGGGGGAAGGAGATACGCAGTATTTT. It encodes CASLGLAGEGDTQYF.

The gene calls are TRBV5-6 and TRBJ2-3; TRBD1 matches at 9 bases. This CDR3 has 18 residues. V shed 4 bases and J 2 bases; nucleotides not matched to a gene: 14. The germline gives CDR1 SGHDT, CDR2 YYEEEE. The CDR3 here is CASSAGQGIVWDTDTQYF. Written as DNA, the CDR3 is TGTGCCAGCAGCGCCGGACAGGGGATCGTGTGGGACACAGATACGCAGTATTTT.

This clonotype was counted many times. The chain has TRBV6-5 and TRBJ1-1, with 9 bases identical to TRBD1. J lost 4 bases, V lost 7 bases, and 7 bases had no gene match. The CDR3 loop spans 14 amino acids. Per the germline V gene, CDR1 is MNHEY and CDR2 is SVGAGI. The CDR3 region has the DNA TGTGCCAGCACCCAGGACAGGGGATCCACTGAAGCTTTCTTT. This translates into CASTQDRGSTEAFF.

This clonotype was seen at least ten times. The chain recombines TRBV30 with TRBJ1-1; D unclear. Trimming shortened V by 3 bases and J by 1 base, and 9 bases separated the two germline ends. Germline V lookup: CDR1 GTSNPN, CDR2 SVGIG (reference sequence). This CDR3 contains 13 residues. The CDR3 reads CAWRQKGNTEAFF. The CDR3 DNA reads as TGTGCCTGGAGGCAGAAGGGGAACACTGAAGCTTTCTTT.

This clonotype was recorded many times. CDR3: CATSDLTSRINEQFF. In DNA form, the CDR3 reads TGTGCCACCAGTGATTTGACTAGCAGGATCAATGAGCAGTTCTTC. The chain links TRBV24-1 to TRBJ2-1, with D tentatively TRBD2 (6 bases). From germline, CDR1 is KGHDR and CDR2 SFDVKD. The CDR3 is made up of 15 amino acids. V was pared by 0 bases and J by 6 bases, with 11 bases between.

This clonotype turned up a few times. The V and J genes are TRBV9 and TRBJ1-6; perhaps TRBD1 as D (5 bases). The CDR3 is 13 amino acids. Germline loops: CDR1 SGDLS, CDR2 YYNGEE. Trimming removed 4 bases from V and 11 bases from J, with 13 bases in between. The CDR3 sequence is CASSPGTGPPLHF. The CDR3, as DNA: TGTGCCAGCAGCCCGGGGACTGGACCACCCCTCCACTTT.

This clonotype was recorded many times. The J gene is TRBJ1-6, the V gene TRBV27, with D perhaps TRBD1 (5 bases). CDR3 length equals 15 residues. Trimming left V 8 bases short and J 3 bases short, with 14 bases between. The germline gives CDR1 MNHEY, CDR2 SMNVEV (reference sequence). The CDR3 spells CASRSGGDYNSPLHF. The CDR3 nucleotides are TGTGCCAGCCGTTCGGGGGGTGACTATAATTCACCCCTCCACTTT.

This clonotype is labeled medium-sized (0.01 to 0.1%). The chain links TRBV15 to TRBJ1-5; no clear D. V was pared by 0 bases and J by 7 bases, with 7 bases between. Germline V lookup: CDR1 LNHNV, CDR2 YYDKDF (reference sequence). CDR3 length equals 13 residues. CDR3 in amino acids: CATSRDIGQPQHF. The CDR3 DNA sequence: TGTGCCACCAGCAGAGATATCGGACAGCCCCAGCATTTT. Full variable domain (remainder filled in from reference TRBV15 and TRBJ1-5): DAMVIQNPRYQVTQFGKPVTLSCSQTLNHNVMYWYQQKSSQAPKLLFHYYDKDFNNEADTPDNFQSRRPNTSFCFLDIRSPGLGDTAMYLCATSRDIGQPQHFGDGTRLSIL.

This clonotype has a count of ten or more. CDR3 sequence (DNA): TGTGCCAGCAGTTACCCCGACAGTCTGGAAGCTTTCTTT. Translating it yields CASSYPDSLEAFF. The chain has TRBV6-5 and TRBJ1-1; a possible D gene is TRBD1 (5 bases). CDR1 and CDR2 from the germline V gene are MNHEY and SVGAGI. Trimming pared 2 bases from V and 8 bases from J, leaving 12 bases between. The CDR3 totals 13 residues.

Only a few counts were recorded for this clonotype. V and J are TRBV10-3 and TRBJ1-5; tentatively, D is TRBD1 (5 bases). Trimming left V 10 bases short and J 2 bases short, with 18 bases between. Germline V gene lookup returns CDR1 ENHRY and CDR2 SYGVKD. There are 15 residues in the CDR3. The CDR3 nucleotides are TGTGCCACCGAAGGGGCCCCTCGAGGCAATCAGCCCCAGCATTTT. Translation: CATEGAPRGNQPQHF.

The CDR3 nucleotides read TGTGCCAGCACCTTAGGGGCAGAGGGCTACACCTTC. Encoded protein: CASTLGAEGYTF. This chain uses TRBV12-3 or TRBV12-4 with TRBJ1-2; D possibly corresponds to TRBD1 (5 bases). V lost 7 bases and J lost 8, with 14 bases in between. The length of the CDR3 is 12 residues.

V is TRBV20-1 and J is TRBJ1-1; D remains unclear. The V end lost 0 bases, the J end lost 4 bases, and 9 bases lay between the germline ends. The CDR3 sequence is 13 residues long. Germline V CDR1 and CDR2: DFQATT, SNEGSKA (reference sequence). CDR3 loop: CSAREAKSTEAFF. The CDR3 region has the DNA TGCAGTGCTAGAGAGGCCAAGTCCACTGAAGCTTTCTTT.

This clonotype was recorded many times. The rearrangement links TRBV5-6 to TRBJ1-2; D is undetermined. Trimming shortened V by 0 bases and J by 4 bases, and 10 bases separated the two germline ends. The length of the CDR3 is 14 residues. Looked up from germline, CDR1 is SGHDT and CDR2 is YYEEEE. This CDR3 is CASSLDSPIYGYTF. CDR3 bases: TGTGCCAGCAGCTTGGACAGTCCCATCTATGGCTACACCTTC.

In this sample, this clonotype turned up a few times. The J gene is TRBJ1-4, the V gene TRBV7-9; no firm D call. The length of the CDR3 is 15 residues. The V end was cut by 4 bases, the J end by 5 bases, with 14 bases between. Germline CDR1 reads SEHNR; CDR2 reads FQNEAQ (reference sequence). This chain's CDR3 is CASSSAGSENEKLFF. CDR3 sequence (DNA): TGTGCCAGCAGCTCCGCTGGGTCCGAAAATGAAAAACTGTTTTTT.

At least ten counts were recorded for this clonotype. The V and J genes are TRBV5-6 and TRBJ1-1; a possible D gene is TRBD1 (6 bases). The CDR3 is 15 residues long. Germline V lookup: CDR1 SGHDT, CDR2 YYEEEE. V was cut by 2 bases and J by 3 bases, with 14 bases left in between. CDR3: CASSFPGGLDTEAFF. The CDR3, as DNA: TGTGCCAGCAGCTTTCCCGGGGGGCTGGACACTGAAGCTTTCTTT. Based on the CDR3 plus reference TRBV5-6 and TRBJ1-1, the full variable domain is DAGVTQSPTHLIKTRGQQVTLRCSPKSGHDTVSWYQQALGQGPQFIFQYYEEEERQRGNFPDRFSGHQFPNYSSELNVNALLLGDSALYLCASSFPGGLDTEAFFGQGTRLTVV.